This TCR beta chain was identified during a study of neurological immune-mediated disorders. General study results and limits: Association with the multiple sclerosis repertoire cluster was not found for any clinical or MRI feature.

One entry per CDR3 protein results from TCRdb running MiXCR on the 5' RACE reads. The repertoire holds around 62,000 distinct CDR3 sequences, with over 4% as singletons. This CDR3 has 15 amino acids. V gave up 4 bases and J gave up 5 bases, with 18 bases separating them. CDR1 is SGHRS and CDR2 is YFSETQ in the germline V gene. Many counts were recorded for this clonotype. No antigen is known for it. The rearrangement uses TRBV5-1 and TRBJ2-5; perhaps TRBD1 as D (6 bases). Sequences were obtained from PBMCs. The sequence came from a man aged 45-65 years with multiple sclerosis. The DNA of the CDR3 is TGCGCCAGCAGCACCGGGACACCCGGTCGGGAGACCCAGTACTTC. It translates to CASSTGTPGRETQYF.